The 6 T cell receptor beta chains given below trace back to one sample, sequenced in a study of blood T cells in healthy people across ages. PCR was performed a second time for 7 to 11 cycles using a sample-barcoded 5' primer and a J-beta primer mix. One entry per CDR3 protein, called by TCRdb with MiXCR from the 5' RACE reads. This sample has roughly 700,000 distinct CDR3 sequences, with over 45% found just once. Sequenced material: blood. Receptors originate from a woman in her sixties in good health.

This rearrangement joins TRBV18 to TRBJ2-5; 13 bases agree with TRBD2. This CDR3 has 15 residues. Unmatched junction bases numbered 3, after V lost 6 bases and J lost 2 bases. The germline gives CDR1 KGHSH, CDR2 LQKENI. The CDR3 DNA is TGTGCCAGCTCGTCGGGACTAGCGGGGCAAGAGACCCAGTACTTC. Translation gives CASSSGLAGQETQYF. Full variable domain (outside the CDR3, taken from reference TRBV18 and TRBJ2-5): NAGVMQNPRHLVRRRGQEARLRCSPMKGHSHVYWYRQLPEEGLKFMVYLQKENIIDESGMPKERFSAEFPKEGPSILRIQQVVRGDSAAYFCASSSGLAGQETQYFGPGTRLLVL.

On this clonotype itself: A much larger clone sits a single nucleotide away, making a read error possible. The V call is TRBV10-3, the J call TRBJ2-6; D is unclear. The CDR3 length is 16 residues. Germline CDR1 ENHRY, CDR2 SYGVKD. The CDR3, as DNA: TGTGCCATCAGTGACTCCGGTTTGGCTGGGACCAACGTCCTGACTTTC. It translates to CAISDSGLAGTNVLTF.

This clonotype was detected only a few times. This chain links TRBV27 with TRBJ2-1; 8 nucleotides align to TRBD2. Trimming removed 8 bases from V and 8 bases from J; junction bases left unmatched: 14. The CDR3 runs to 15 residues. Germline V gene sequence: CDR1 MNHEY, CDR2 SMNVEV (reference sequence). This CDR3 reads CASPEQSGRLYEQFF. As DNA, the CDR3 is TGTGCCAGCCCAGAACAGAGCGGGAGATTGTATGAGCAGTTCTTC.

The chain has TRBV9 and TRBJ2-1; the match to TRBD2 covers 12 bases. Germline values: CDR1 SGDLS, CDR2 YYNGEE. V lost 3 bases and J lost 7; bases outside the gene matches: 8. The CDR3 has 16 residues. The CDR3 is CASSGLAGGPGNEQFF. In DNA, the CDR3 is TGTGCCAGCAGCGGGCTAGCGGGAGGGCCGGGTAATGAGCAGTTCTTC.

This clonotype was observed a handful of times. The chain combines TRBV7-9 with TRBJ1-2; 9 nucleotides match TRBD1. The CDR3 extends over 14 amino acids. From germline, CDR1 is SEHNR and CDR2 FQNEAQ (reference sequence). Trimming took 1 base from V and 7 from J; bases not matched to a gene: 4. CDR3: CASSLDGTGSGYTF. The CDR3 DNA follows: TGTGCCAGCAGCTTAGACGGGACAGGGAGTGGCTACACCTTC.

V and J are TRBV6-2 or TRBV6-3 and TRBJ1-5; perhaps TRBD1 as D (5 bases). The CDR3 spans 13 residues. In germline, CDR1 is MNHEY, CDR2 SVGEGT. V lost 8 bases and J 0 bases, leaving 8 bases between the germline ends. In DNA form, the CDR3 reads TGTGCCAGCGGGGACCGTAGCAATCAGCCCCAGCATTTT. Amino acid sequence: CASGDRSNQPQHF.